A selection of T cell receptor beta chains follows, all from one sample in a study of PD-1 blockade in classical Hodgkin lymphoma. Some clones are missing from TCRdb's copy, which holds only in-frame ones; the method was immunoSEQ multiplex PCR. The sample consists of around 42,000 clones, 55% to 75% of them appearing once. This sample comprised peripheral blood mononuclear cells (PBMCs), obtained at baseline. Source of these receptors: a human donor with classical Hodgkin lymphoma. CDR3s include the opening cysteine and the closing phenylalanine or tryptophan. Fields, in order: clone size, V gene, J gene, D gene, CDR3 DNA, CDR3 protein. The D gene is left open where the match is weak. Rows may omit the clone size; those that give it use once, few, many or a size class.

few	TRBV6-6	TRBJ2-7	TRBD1	TGTGCCAGCAGTTACTCGAGGGGACAGGGGAGCTACGAGCAGTACTTC	CASSYSRGQGSYEQYF
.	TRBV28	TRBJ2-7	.	TGTGCCAGCAGTTTGGGAACGCGGGAGCAGTACTTC	CASSLGTREQYF
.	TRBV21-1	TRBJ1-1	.	TGTGCCAGCAGCAGCGACAGGGGGCGCAGGGGTACTGAAGCTTTCTTT	CASSSDRGRRGTEAFF
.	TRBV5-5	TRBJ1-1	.	TGTGCCAGCAGCTTATTAGGTGGGGAATGGGCTGAAGCTTTCTTT	CASSLLGGEWAEAFF
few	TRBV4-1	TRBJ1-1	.	TGCGCCAGCGTGGGTAGGACGCAGAACACTGAAGCTTTCTTT	CASVGRTQNTEAFF
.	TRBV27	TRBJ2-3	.	TGTGCCAGCAGTTTAGGATATGGTCCAGATACGCAGTATTTT	CASSLGYGPDTQYF
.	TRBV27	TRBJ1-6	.	TGTGCCAGCAGTTACAAGAATTCACCCCTCCACTTT	CASSYKNSPLHF
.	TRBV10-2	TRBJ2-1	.	TGCGCCAGCAGTGAGGTCTGGTACAATGAGCAGTTCTTC	CASSEVWYNEQFF
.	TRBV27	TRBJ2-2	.	TGTGCCAGCAGTTTATCGATTCCGAACACCGGGGAGCTGTTTTTT	CASSLSIPNTGELFF
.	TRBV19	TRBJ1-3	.	TGTGCCAGTAGTATAGGAGGGACTACTGGAAACACCATATATTTT	CASSIGGTTGNTIYF
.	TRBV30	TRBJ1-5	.	TGTGCCTGGGGGGGAACTGGAAATCAGCCCCAGCATTTT	CAWGGTGNQPQHF
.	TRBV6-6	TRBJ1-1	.	TGTGCCAGCAGGGGGCCGGGCACTGAAGCTTTCTTT	CASRGPGTEAFF
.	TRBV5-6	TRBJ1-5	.	TGTGCCAGCAGCTTGGCCGGGGGTATAGGCCATAGCAATCAGCCCCAGCATTTT	CASSLAGGIGHSNQPQHF
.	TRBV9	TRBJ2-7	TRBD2	TGTGCCAGCAGCCCGTATGGACTAGCGGGAGAAGGCGAGCAGTACTTC	CASSPYGLAGEGEQYF
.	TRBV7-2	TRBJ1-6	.	TGTGCCAGCAGCTTAGGCCAGGATTCACCCCTCCACTTT	CASSLGQDSPLHF
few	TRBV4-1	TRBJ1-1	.	TGCGCCAGCAGCCAACAGGGGAGGACTGAAGCTTTCTTT	CASSQQGRTEAFF
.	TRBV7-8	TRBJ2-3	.	TGTGCCAGCAGCTTGAGCACAGATACGCAGTATTTT	CASSLSTDTQYF